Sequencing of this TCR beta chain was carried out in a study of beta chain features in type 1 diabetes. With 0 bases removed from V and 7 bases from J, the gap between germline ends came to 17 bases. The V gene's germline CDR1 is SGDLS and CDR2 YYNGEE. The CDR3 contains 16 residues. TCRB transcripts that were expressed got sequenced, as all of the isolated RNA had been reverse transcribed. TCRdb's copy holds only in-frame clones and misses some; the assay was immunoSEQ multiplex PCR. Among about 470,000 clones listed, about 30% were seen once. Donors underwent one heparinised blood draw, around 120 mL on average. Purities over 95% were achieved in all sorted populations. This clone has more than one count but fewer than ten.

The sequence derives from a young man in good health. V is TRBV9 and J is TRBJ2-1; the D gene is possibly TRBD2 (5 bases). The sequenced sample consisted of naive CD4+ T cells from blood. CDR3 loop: CASSVGFAASQNEQFF. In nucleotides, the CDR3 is TGTGCCAGCAGCGTAGGTTTTGCTGCTAGCCAGAATGAGCAGTTCTTC. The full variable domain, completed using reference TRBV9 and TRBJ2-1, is DSGVTQTPKHLITATGQRVTLRCSPRSGDLSVYWYQQSLDQGLQFLIQYYNGEERAKGNILERFSAQQFPDLHSELNLSSLELGDSALYFCASSVGFAASQNEQFFGPGTRLTVL.